This T cell receptor (beta chain) was profiled in a study of T cell repertoires in cytomegalovirus infection. Background on the study: Public TCR beta signature analysis indicated the presence of both CMV infection and matching HLA type.

Notes on the study in general: Public TCR beta family frequency separated CMV-and-HLA carriers, including in an independent cohort.

This clonotype was seen a handful of times. Its antigen is undetermined. CDR3 size: 13 residues. Germline V gene lookup returns CDR1 SGHTA and CDR2 FQGNSA. Trimming cost V 3 bases and J 9 bases, with 12 bases left between them. TCRdb recomputed calls from the reads with MiXCR, one row per CDR3 protein. The sample records approximately 350,000 distinct CDR3 sequences, about a third being singletons. The sample in question was cultured PBMCs, obtained from culture after CMV antigen stimulation. This clonotype was obtained from a human donor in good health (CMV status not recorded). Some clones in this sample may be carry-over from other donors' samples. The chain has TRBV7-2 and TRBJ2-1; D gene unclear. The CDR3 DNA follows: TGTGCCAGCAGCTTTTTATTGGTGGGTGAGCAGTTCTTC. This sequence encodes CASSFLLVGEQFF.